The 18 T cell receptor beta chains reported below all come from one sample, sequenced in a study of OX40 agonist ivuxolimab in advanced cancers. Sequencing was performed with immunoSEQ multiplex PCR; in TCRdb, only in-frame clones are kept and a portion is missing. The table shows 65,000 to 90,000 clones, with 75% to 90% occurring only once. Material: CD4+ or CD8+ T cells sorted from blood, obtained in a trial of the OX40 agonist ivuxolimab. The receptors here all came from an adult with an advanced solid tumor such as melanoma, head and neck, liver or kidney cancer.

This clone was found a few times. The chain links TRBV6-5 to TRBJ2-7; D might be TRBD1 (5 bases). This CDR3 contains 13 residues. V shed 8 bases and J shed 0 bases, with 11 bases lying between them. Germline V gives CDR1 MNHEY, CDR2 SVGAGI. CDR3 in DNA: TGTGCCAGCTGGACATGGGGCTCCTACGAGCAGTACTTC. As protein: CASWTWGSYEQYF.

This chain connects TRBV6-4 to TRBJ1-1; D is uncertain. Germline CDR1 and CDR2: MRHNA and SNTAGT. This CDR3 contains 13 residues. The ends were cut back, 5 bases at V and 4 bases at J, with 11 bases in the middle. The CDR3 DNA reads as TGTGCCAGCAGTACGGACCCTTCCACTGAAGCTTTCTTT. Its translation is CASSTDPSTEAFF.

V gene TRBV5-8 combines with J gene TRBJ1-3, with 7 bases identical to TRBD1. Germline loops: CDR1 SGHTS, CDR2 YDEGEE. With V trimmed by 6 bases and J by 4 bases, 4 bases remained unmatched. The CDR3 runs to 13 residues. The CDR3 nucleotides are TGTGCCAGCAACAGGGGCGCAGGAAACACCATATATTTT. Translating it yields CASNRGAGNTIYF.

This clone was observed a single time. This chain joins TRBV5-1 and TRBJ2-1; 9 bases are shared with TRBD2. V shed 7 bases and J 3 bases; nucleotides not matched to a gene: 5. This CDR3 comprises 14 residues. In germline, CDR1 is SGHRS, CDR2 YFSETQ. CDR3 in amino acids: CASSVAGDYNEQFF. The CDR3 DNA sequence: TGCGCCAGCTCAGTAGCGGGAGACTACAATGAGCAGTTCTTC.

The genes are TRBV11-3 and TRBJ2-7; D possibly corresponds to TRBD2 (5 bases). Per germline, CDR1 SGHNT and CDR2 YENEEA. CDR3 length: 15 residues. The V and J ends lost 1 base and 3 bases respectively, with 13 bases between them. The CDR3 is CASSLAVDGDYEQYF. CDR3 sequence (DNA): TGTGCCAGCAGCTTAGCGGTGGACGGGGACTACGAGCAGTACTTC.

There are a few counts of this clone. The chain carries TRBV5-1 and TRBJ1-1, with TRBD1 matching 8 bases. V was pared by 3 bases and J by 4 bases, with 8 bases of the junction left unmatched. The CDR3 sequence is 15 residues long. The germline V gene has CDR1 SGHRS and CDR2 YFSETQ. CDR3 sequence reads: CASSSTITGGTEAFF. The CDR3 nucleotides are TGCGCCAGCAGCTCAACGATAACAGGGGGCACTGAAGCTTTCTTT.

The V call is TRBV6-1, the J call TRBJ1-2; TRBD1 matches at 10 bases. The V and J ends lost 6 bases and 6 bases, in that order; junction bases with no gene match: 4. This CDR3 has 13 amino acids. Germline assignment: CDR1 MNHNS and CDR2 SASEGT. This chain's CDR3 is CASSDDRGHGYTF. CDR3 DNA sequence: TGTGCCAGCAGCGATGACAGGGGGCATGGCTACACCTTC.

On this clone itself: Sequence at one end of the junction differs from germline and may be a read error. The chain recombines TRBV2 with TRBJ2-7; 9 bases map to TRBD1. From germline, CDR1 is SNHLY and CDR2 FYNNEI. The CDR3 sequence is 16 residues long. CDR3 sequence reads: CAGRILPGQGKDEQYF. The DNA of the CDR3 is TGTGCCGGCAGAATCCTACCGGGACAGGGTAAGGACGAGCAGTACTTC. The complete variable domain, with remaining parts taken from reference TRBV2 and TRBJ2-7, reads EPEVTQTPSHQVTQMGQEVILRCVPISNHLYFYWYRQILGQKVEFLVSFYNNEISEKSEIFDDQFSVERPDGSNFTLKIRSTKLEDSAMYFCAGRILPGQGKDEQYFGPGTRLTVT.

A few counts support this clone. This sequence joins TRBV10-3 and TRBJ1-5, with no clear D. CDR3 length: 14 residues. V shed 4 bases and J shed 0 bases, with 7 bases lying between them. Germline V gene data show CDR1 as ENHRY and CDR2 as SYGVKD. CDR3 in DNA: TGTGCCATCAGTGCCATAGCTAGCAATCAGCCCCAGCATTTT. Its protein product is CAISAIASNQPQHF.

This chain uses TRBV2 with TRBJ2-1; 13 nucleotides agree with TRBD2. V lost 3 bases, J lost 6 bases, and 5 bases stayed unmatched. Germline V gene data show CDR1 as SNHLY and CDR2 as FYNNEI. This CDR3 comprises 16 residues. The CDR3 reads CASSDQLAGGRNEQFF. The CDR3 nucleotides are TGTGCCAGCAGTGACCAACTAGCGGGGGGGCGCAATGAGCAGTTCTTC.

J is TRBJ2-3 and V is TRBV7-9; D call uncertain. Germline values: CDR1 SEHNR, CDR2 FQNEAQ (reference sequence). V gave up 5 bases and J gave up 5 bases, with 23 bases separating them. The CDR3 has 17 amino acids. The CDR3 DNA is TGTGCCAGCAGCCACCGCCCCCCAACCCAAACGGTAGATACGCAGTATTTT. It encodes CASSHRPPTQTVDTQYF.

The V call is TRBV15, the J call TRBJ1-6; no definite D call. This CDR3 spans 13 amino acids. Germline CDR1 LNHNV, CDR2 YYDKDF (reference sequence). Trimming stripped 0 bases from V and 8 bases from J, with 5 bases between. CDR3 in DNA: TGTGCCACCAGCAGAGATCTCCATTCACCCCTCCACTTT. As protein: CATSRDLHSPLHF. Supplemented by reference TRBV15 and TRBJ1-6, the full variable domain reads DAMVIQNPRYQVTQFGKPVTLSCSQTLNHNVMYWYQQKSSQAPKLLFHYYDKDFNNEADTPDNFQSRRPNTSFCFLDIRSPGLGDTAMYLCATSRDLHSPLHFGNGTRLTVT.

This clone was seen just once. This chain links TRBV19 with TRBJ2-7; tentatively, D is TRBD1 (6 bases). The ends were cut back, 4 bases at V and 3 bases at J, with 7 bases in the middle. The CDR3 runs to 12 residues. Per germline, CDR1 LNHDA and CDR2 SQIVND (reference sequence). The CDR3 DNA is TGTGCCAGTAGTAAACAGGGCTACGAGCAGTACTTC. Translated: CASSKQGYEQYF.

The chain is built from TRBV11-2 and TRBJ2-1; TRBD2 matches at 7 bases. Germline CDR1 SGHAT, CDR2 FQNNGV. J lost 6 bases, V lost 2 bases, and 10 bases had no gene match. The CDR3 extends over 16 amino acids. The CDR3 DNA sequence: TGTGCCAGCAGCTTAAGATCGGGGACTAACGTCAATGAGCAGTTCTTC. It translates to CASSLRSGTNVNEQFF. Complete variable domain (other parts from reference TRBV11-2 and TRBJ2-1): EAGVAQSPRYKIIEKRQSVAFWCNPISGHATLYWYQQILGQGPKLLIQFQNNGVVDDSQLPKDRFSAERLKGVDSTLKIQPAKLEDSAVYLCASSLRSGTNVNEQFFGPGTRLTVL.

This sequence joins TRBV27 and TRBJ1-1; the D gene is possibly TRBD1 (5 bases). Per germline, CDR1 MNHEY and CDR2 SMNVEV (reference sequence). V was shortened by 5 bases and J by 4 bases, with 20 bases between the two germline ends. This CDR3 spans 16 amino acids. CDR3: CASSLRSGLSSTEAFF. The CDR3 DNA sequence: TGTGCCAGCAGTCTTCGCTCAGGGTTAAGTAGCACTGAAGCTTTCTTT.

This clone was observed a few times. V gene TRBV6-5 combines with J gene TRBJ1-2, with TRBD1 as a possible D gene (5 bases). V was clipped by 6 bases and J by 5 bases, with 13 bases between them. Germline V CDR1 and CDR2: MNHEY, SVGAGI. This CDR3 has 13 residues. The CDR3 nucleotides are TGTGCCAGCAGAAGGGACCAGGGTTATGGCTACACCTTC. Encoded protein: CASRRDQGYGYTF.

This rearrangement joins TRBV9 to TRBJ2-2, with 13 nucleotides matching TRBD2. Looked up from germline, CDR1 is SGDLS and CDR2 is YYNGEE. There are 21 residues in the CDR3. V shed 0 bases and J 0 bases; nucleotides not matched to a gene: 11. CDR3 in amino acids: CASSVGPRLAGGLANTGELFF. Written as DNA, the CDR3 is TGTGCCAGCAGCGTAGGCCCCCGACTAGCGGGGGGACTCGCGAACACCGGGGAGCTGTTTTTT.

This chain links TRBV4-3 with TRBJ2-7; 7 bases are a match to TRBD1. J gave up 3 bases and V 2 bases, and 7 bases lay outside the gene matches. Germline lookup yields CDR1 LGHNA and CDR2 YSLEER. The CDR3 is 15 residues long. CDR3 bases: TGCGCCAGCAGCCAACCACAGGGGCCCGACTACGAGCAGTACTTC. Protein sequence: CASSQPQGPDYEQYF.